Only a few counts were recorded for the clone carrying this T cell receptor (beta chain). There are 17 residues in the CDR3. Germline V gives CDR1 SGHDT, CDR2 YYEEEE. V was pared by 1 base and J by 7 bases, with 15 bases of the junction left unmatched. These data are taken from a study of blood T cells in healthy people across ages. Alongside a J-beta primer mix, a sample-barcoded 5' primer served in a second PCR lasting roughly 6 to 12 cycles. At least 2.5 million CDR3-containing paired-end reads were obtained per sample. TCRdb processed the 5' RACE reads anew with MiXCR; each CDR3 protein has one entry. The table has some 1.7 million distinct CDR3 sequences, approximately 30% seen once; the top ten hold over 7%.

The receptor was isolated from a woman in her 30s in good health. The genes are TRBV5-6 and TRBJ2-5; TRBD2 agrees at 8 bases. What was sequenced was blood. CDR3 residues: CASSLFQPSGLGGTQYF. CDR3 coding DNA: TGTGCCAGCAGCTTGTTTCAGCCTAGCGGGTTAGGTGGGACCCAGTACTTC.